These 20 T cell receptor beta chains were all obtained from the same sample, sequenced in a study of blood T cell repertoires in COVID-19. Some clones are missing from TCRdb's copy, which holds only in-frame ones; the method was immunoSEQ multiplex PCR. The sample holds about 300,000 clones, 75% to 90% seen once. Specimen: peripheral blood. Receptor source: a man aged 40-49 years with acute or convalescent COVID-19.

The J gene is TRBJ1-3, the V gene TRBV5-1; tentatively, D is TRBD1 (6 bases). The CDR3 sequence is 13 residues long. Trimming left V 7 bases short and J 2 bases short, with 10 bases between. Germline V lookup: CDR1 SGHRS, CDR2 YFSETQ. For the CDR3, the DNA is TGCGCCAGCGCCGAGGGGGCTGGAAACACCATATATTTT. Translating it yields CASAEGAGNTIYF.

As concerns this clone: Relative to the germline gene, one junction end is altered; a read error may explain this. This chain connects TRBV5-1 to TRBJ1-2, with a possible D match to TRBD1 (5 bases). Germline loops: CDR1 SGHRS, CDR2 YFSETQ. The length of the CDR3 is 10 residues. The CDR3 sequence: CASSLETVDF. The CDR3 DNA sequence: TGCGCCAGCAGCTTGGAGACAGTGGACTTC. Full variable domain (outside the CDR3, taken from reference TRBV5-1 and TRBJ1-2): KAGVTQTPRYLIKTRGQQVTLSCSPISGHRSVSWYQQTPGQGLQFLFEYFSETQRNKGNFPGRFSGRQFSNSRSEMNVSTLELGDSALYLCASSLETVDFGSGTRLTVV.

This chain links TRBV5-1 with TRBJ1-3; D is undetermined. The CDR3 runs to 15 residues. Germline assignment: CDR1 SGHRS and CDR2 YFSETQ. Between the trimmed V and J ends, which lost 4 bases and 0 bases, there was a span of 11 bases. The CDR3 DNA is TGCGCCAGCAGCCTGCCTCGAGACTCTGGAAACACCATATATTTT. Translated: CASSLPRDSGNTIYF.

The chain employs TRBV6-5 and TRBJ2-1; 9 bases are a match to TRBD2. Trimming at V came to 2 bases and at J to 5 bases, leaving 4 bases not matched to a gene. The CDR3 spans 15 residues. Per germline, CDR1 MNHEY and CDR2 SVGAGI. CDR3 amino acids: CASSYPGLAHNEQFF. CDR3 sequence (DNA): TGTGCCAGCAGTTACCCGGGACTAGCACACAATGAGCAGTTCTTC.

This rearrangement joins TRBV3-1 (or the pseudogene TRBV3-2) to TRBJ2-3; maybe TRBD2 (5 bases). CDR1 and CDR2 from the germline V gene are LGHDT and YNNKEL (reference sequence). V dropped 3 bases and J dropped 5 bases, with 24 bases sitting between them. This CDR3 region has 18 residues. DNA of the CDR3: TGTGCCAGCAGCCATCCCGGCGAAGGACGTATGGGAGTAGATACGCAGTATTTT. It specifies CASSHPGEGRMGVDTQYF.

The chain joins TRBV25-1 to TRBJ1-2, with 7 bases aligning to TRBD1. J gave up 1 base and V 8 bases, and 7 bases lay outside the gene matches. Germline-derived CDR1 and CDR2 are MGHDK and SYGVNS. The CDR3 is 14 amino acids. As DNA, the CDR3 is TGTGCCAGCTCACAGGGGAGATTTAACTATGGCTACACCTTC. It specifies CASSQGRFNYGYTF.

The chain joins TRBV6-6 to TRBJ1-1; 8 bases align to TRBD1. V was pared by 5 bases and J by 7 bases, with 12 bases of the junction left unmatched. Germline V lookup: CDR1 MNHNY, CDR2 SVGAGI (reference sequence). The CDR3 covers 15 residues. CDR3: CASSPPGQVRYEAFF. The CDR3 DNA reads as TGTGCCAGCAGTCCCCCGGGACAGGTTCGTTATGAAGCTTTCTTT.

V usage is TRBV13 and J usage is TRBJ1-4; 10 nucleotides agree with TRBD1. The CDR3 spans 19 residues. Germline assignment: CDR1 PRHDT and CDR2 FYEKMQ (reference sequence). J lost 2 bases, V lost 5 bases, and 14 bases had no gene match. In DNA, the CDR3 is TGTGCCAGCAGCGGACGCGGGACAGGGGATCCGGGCACTAATGAAAAACTGTTTTTT. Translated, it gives CASSGRGTGDPGTNEKLFF.

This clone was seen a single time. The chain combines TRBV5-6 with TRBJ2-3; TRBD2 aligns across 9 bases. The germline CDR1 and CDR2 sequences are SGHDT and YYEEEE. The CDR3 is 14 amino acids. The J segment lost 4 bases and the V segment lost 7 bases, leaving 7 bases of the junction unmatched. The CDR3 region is CASLPRGGSDTQYF. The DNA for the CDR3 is TGTGCCAGCTTACCGCGGGGGGGCTCAGATACGCAGTATTTT.

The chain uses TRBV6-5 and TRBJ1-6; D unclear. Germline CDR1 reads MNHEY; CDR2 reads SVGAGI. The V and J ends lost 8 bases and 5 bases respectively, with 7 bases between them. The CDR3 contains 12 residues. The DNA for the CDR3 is TGTGCCAGCGGGCATCATAATTCACCCCTCCACTTT. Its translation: CASGHHNSPLHF.

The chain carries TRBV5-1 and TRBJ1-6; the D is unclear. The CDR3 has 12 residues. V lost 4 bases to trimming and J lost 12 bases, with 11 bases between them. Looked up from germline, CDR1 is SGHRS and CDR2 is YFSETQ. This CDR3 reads CASSPPGLPLHF. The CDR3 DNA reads TGCGCCAGCAGCCCCCCGGGTCTACCCCTCCACTTT.

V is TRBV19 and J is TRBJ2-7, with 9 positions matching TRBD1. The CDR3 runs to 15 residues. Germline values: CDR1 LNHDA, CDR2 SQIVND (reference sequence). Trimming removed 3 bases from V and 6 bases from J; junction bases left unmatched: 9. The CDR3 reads CASSMPGDRVPEQYF. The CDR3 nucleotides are TGTGCCAGTAGTATGCCTGGGGACAGGGTTCCCGAGCAGTACTTC.

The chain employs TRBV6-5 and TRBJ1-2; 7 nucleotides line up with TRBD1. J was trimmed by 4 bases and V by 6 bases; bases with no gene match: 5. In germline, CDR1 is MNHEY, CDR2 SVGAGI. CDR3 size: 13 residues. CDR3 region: CASRVTGAYGYTF. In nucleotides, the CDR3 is TGTGCCAGCAGGGTAACAGGGGCCTATGGCTACACCTTC.

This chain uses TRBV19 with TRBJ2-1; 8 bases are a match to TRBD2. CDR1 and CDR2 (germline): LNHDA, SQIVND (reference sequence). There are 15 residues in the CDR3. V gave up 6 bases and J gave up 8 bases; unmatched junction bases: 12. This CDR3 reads CASSLAGSFWYEQFF. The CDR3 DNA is TGTGCCAGTAGCTTAGCGGGGTCGTTTTGGTATGAGCAGTTCTTC.

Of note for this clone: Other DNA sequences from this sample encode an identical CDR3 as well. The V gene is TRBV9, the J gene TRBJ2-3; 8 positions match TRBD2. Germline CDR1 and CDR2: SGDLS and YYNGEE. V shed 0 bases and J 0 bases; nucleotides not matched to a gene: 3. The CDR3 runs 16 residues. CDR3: CASSVAGGPSTDTQYF. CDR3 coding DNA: TGTGCCAGCAGCGTAGCGGGGGGGCCCAGCACAGATACGCAGTATTTT.

This CDR3 is CAISAGTGVTKLFF. The CDR3 DNA is TGTGCCATCAGTGCCGGGACAGGGGTTACAAAACTGTTTTTT. The chain is built from TRBV10-3 and TRBJ1-4; TRBD1 matches at 10 bases. Trimming at V came to 4 bases and at J to 10 bases, leaving 6 bases not matched to a gene. This CDR3 spans 14 amino acids. Germline CDR1 and CDR2: ENHRY and SYGVKD.

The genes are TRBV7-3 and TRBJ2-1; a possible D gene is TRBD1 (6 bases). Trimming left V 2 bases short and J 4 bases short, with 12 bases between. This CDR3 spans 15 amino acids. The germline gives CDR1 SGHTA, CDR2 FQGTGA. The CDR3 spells CASSLSRGIYNEQFF. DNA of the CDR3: TGTGCCAGCAGCTTATCCAGGGGTATTTACAATGAGCAGTTCTTC.

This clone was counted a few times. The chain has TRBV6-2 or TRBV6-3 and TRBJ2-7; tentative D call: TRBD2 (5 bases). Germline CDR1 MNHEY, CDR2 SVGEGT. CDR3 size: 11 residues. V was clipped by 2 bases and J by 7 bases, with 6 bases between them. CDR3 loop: CASSYGGEQYF. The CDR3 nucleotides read TGTGCCAGCAGTTACGGAGGAGAGCAGTACTTC.

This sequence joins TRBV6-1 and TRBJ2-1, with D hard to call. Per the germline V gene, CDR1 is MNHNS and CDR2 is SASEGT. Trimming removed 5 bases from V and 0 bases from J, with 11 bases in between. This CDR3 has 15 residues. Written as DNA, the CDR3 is TGTGCCAGCAGTCAAACAAGGAGCTCCTACAATGAGCAGTTCTTC. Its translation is CASSQTRSSYNEQFF.

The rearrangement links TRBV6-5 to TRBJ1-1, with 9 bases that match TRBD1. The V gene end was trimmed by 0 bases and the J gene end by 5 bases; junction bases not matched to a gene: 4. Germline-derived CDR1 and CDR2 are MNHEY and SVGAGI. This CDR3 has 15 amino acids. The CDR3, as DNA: TGTGCCAGCAGTTACTCACAGGGGGCCTATACTGAAGCTTTCTTT. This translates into CASSYSQGAYTEAFF.